These 21 T cell receptor beta chains originate from one sample sequenced in a study of read filtering for tumor transcriptome and immune sequencing. The library was built from roughly 400 ng RNA with molecular barcoded adaptors for alpha/delta and beta/gamma chains. MiXCR, run by TCRdb on the reads, gives a single entry per CDR3 protein. In the table there are about 62,000 distinct CDR3 sequences, roughly 20% of which are singletons. Sequenced input: a population of CD138-negative cells sorted from bone marrow. The receptor source for this set is a donor aged 40 or over with multiple myeloma.

This clonotype was seen many times. This chain links TRBV5-1 with TRBJ2-1; TRBD2 matches 8 bases. V lost 2 bases and J lost 3; bases outside the gene matches: 1. Germline V gives CDR1 SGHRS, CDR2 YFSETQ. The CDR3 has 14 amino acids. The DNA of the CDR3 is TGCGCCAGCAGCTTAAGCGGGGGCTACAATGAGCAGTTCTTC. It is translated as CASSLSGGYNEQFF.

The J gene is TRBJ2-5, the V gene TRBV7-8; TRBD2 aligns across 9 bases. The J segment lost 1 base and the V segment lost 4 bases, leaving 7 bases of the junction unmatched. This CDR3 has 16 amino acids. Germline loops: CDR1 SGHVS, CDR2 FQNEAQ. In DNA form, the CDR3 reads TGTGCCAGCAGCTCCTTCGCGGGAGGGATCCAAGAGACCCAGTACTTC. It specifies CASSSFAGGIQETQYF. The whole variable domain, remainder taken from reference TRBV7-8 and TRBJ2-5, is GAGVSQSPRYKVAKRGQDVALRCDPISGHVSLFWYQQALGQGPEFLTYFQNEAQLDKSGLPSDRFFAERPEGSVSTLKIQRTQQEDSAVYLCASSSFAGGIQETQYFGPGTRLLVL.

This clonotype has ten or more counts. The chain is built from TRBV20-1 and TRBJ2-3; TRBD2 might be the D (6 bases). Trimming removed 0 bases at V and 3 bases at J, with 16 bases between. The V gene's germline CDR1 is DFQATT and CDR2 SNEGSKA (reference sequence). This CDR3 region has 16 residues. This CDR3 is CSARDRYAGRTDTQYF. The CDR3 nucleotides read TGCAGTGCTAGAGATCGTTACGCGGGGCGGACAGATACGCAGTATTTT.

This clonotype was seen repeatedly, ten times or more. The chain couples TRBV30 to TRBJ2-5; D is unclear. The V gene's germline CDR1 is GTSNPN and CDR2 SVGIG (reference sequence). V shed 0 bases and J shed 4 bases, with 9 bases lying between them. This CDR3 spans 13 amino acids. CDR3 loop: CAWSVLAVETQYF. The DNA for the CDR3 is TGTGCCTGGAGTGTACTGGCGGTAGAGACCCAGTACTTC.

The table lists this clonotype with many counts. This chain joins TRBV6-2 or TRBV6-3 and TRBJ2-1; D not resolved. The germline V gene has CDR1 MNHEY and CDR2 SVGEGT. The CDR3 consists of 13 residues. V lost 0 bases and J 10 bases, leaving 10 bases between the germline ends. The CDR3 sequence: CASSYSDRQEQFF. Here the CDR3 DNA reads TGTGCCAGCAGTTACTCCGACCGCCAGGAGCAGTTCTTC.

The V gene is TRBV10-3, the J gene TRBJ2-5; a possible D gene is TRBD1 (6 bases). This CDR3 is built from 14 residues. V dropped 3 bases and J dropped 3 bases, with 11 bases sitting between them. Germline CDR1 reads ENHRY; CDR2 reads SYGVKD. The CDR3: CAISEGNREETQYF. The CDR3 DNA is TGTGCCATCAGTGAAGGGAACAGGGAAGAGACCCAGTACTTC.

This clonotype was observed many times. The chain couples TRBV12-3 or TRBV12-4 to TRBJ1-2; maybe TRBD1 (6 bases). V was cut by 0 bases and J by 7 bases, with 12 bases left in between. This CDR3 is built from 14 residues. This CDR3 is CASSLALGASGYTF. The DNA for the CDR3 is TGTGCCAGCAGTTTAGCGCTGGGGGCGTCTGGCTACACCTTC.

The sample holds many counts of this clonotype. The chain joins TRBV29-1 to TRBJ2-5; TRBD1 aligns across 7 bases. Germline V gene data show CDR1 as SQVTM and CDR2 as ANQGSEA. This CDR3 is 15 amino acids long. J lost 2 bases, V lost 6 bases, and 12 bases had no gene match. The CDR3 DNA sequence: TGCAGCGTCTATCAAACAGGGGAATCACAAGAGACCCAGTACTTC. It yields the protein CSVYQTGESQETQYF.

At least ten counts were recorded for this clonotype. The chain has TRBV7-8 and TRBJ2-5; 9 nucleotides align to TRBD2. Trimming took 2 bases from V and 1 from J; bases not matched to a gene: 5. Germline values: CDR1 SGHVS, CDR2 FQNEAQ. The CDR3 is made up of 16 amino acids. The CDR3 loop reads CASSLSSGAFQETQYF. The CDR3 nucleotides are TGTGCCAGCAGCTTATCTAGCGGGGCCTTCCAAGAGACCCAGTACTTC.

This clonotype appeared many times. This rearrangement joins TRBV11-2 to TRBJ2-2; TRBD2 agrees at 7 bases. Trimming cost V 1 base and J 7 bases; bases outside gene matches: 6. Germline CDR1 reads SGHAT; CDR2 reads FQNNGV. This CDR3 comprises 15 residues. CDR3 region: CASSLVGLGYGELFF. CDR3 DNA: TGTGCCAGCAGCTTAGTCGGACTAGGATACGGGGAGCTGTTTTTT.

For this clonotype: A much larger clonotype is one base distant, so this may be a read error. The genes are TRBV4-2 and TRBJ1-1; no reliable D call. V was cut by 7 bases and J by 4 bases, with 16 bases left in between. CDR3 size: 14 residues. Germline-derived CDR1 and CDR2 are LGHNA and YNFKEQ. The CDR3 loop reads CASTRGGSFTEAFF. DNA for the CDR3: TGTGCCAGCACCCGCGGTGGGAGTTTCACTGAAGCTTTCTTT.

With respect to this clonotype: A much larger clone sits a single nucleotide away, making a read error possible. The chain couples TRBV6-5 to TRBJ1-1; D not resolved. CDR1 and CDR2 from the germline V gene are MNHEY and SVGAGI. Trimming removed 0 bases from V and 1 base from J, with 9 bases in between. CDR3 length: 15 amino acids. CDR3 bases: TGTGCCAGCAGTTACTCGAGGTTCAGGAACACTGAAGCTTTCTTT. This gives the protein CASSYSRFRNTEAFF.

This sequence joins TRBV9 and TRBJ2-2, with 7 nucleotides matching TRBD1. This CDR3 has 18 amino acids. V lost 4 bases to trimming and J lost 4 bases; unmatched junction nucleotides: 16. Germline V gene lookup returns CDR1 SGDLS and CDR2 YYNGEE. CDR3 sequence reads: CASSPRRGGGPSTGELFF. DNA for the CDR3: TGTGCCAGCAGCCCCCGTAGAGGGGGCGGACCGAGCACCGGGGAGCTGTTTTTT. The full variable domain, completed using reference TRBV9 and TRBJ2-2, is DSGVTQTPKHLITATGQRVTLRCSPRSGDLSVYWYQQSLDQGLQFLIQYYNGEERAKGNILERFSAQQFPDLHSELNLSSLELGDSALYFCASSPRRGGGPSTGELFFGEGSRLTVL.

This clonotype was counted ten times or more. This chain links TRBV6-1 with TRBJ2-1, with D perhaps matching TRBD1 or TRBD2 (6 bases each). The CDR3 covers 12 residues. Germline V gives CDR1 MNHNS, CDR2 SASEGT. Trimming removed 6 bases at V and 8 bases at J, with 11 bases between. CDR3 amino acids: CASSPGAHEQFF. The CDR3 region has the DNA TGTGCCAGCAGCCCGGGGGCCCATGAGCAGTTCTTC.

This clonotype was detected many times. The gene calls are TRBV5-4 and TRBJ2-3; weak D call: TRBD2 (5 bases). CDR3 length equals 15 residues. V lost 4 bases to trimming and J lost 2 bases, with 14 bases between them. The germline V gene has CDR1 SGHNT and CDR2 YYREEE (reference sequence). Here the CDR3 reads CASSPGLANTDTQYF. CDR3 nucleotides: TGTGCCAGCAGCCCCGGGCTAGCCAACACAGATACGCAGTATTTT.

As regards this clonotype: This could be a read error, since a much larger clone is one nucleotide away. This is likely a read error, given that the CDR3 carries no conserved phenylalanine or tryptophan at its end. The V and J genes are TRBV5-6 and TRBJ2-1; tentatively, D is TRBD2 (6 bases). The CDR3 has 16 residues. CDR1 is SGHDT, CDR2 YYEEEE, per germline. V lost 3 bases to trimming and J lost 6 bases, with 19 bases between them. CDR3 nucleotides: TGTGCCAGCAGCTCAACCTGGGCGCAGGGAGGCAATGAGCAGTTCCTC. It yields the protein CASSSTWAQGGNEQFL.

Concerning this clonotype itself: A much larger clone differs by one base, so this may be a read error. The J gene is TRBJ1-5, the V gene TRBV21-1; TRBD1, the table's D call, lacks a check against the DNA. TRBV21-1 counts as a pseudogene. The CDR3 covers 17 residues. The CDR3 DNA sequence: TGTGCCAGCAGCAACTCTGGCAGGGAAGAGAGCAATCAGCCCCAGCATTTT. Residues: CASSNSGREESNQPQHF.

This clonotype showed up many times. The chain employs TRBV20-1 and TRBJ1-6; D gene ambiguous. The CDR3 sequence is 13 residues long. Trimming stripped 3 bases from V and 9 bases from J, with 12 bases between. From germline, CDR1 is DFQATT and CDR2 SNEGSKA (reference sequence). CDR3 bases: TGCAGTGCTAGGGCGGGATTACCTTCACCCCTCCACTTT. Protein sequence: CSARAGLPSPLHF.

This clonotype occurred many times. The gene calls are TRBV4-2 and TRBJ2-1; D might be TRBD2 (5 bases). The V gene lost 3 bases and the J gene lost 5 bases, with 11 bases spanning the gap. The CDR3 runs 14 residues. Germline assignment: CDR1 LGHNA and CDR2 YNFKEQ. The CDR3 is CASSQSLADNEQFF. The CDR3 DNA reads as TGTGCCAGCAGCCAGAGTCTAGCAGACAATGAGCAGTTCTTC.

This clonotype was seen many times. The chain recombines TRBV28 with TRBJ2-1, with unresolved D. CDR3 size: 17 residues. Looked up from germline, CDR1 is MDHEN and CDR2 is SYDVKM. Deletions cut 3 bases from V and 4 bases from J, with 19 bases between. This CDR3 reads CASSFYENKALYNEQFF. CDR3 in DNA: TGTGCCAGCAGTTTCTACGAAAACAAGGCCCTTTACAATGAGCAGTTCTTC.

By frequency in the sample, this clonotype is medium-sized. The chain recombines TRBV11-3 with TRBJ2-1, with 11 bases aligning to TRBD1. Germline lookup yields CDR1 SGHNT and CDR2 YENEEA. This CDR3 comprises 16 residues. Trimming at V came to 4 bases and at J to 6 bases, leaving 8 bases not matched to a gene. CDR3 protein: CASSSPRTGGSNEQFF. Written as DNA, the CDR3 is TGTGCCAGCAGCTCCCCTCGGACAGGGGGCTCCAATGAGCAGTTCTTC.